The 23 T cell receptor beta chains below were found in one sample sequenced in a study of blood T cell repertoires in COVID-19. TCRdb's table, derived via immunoSEQ multiplex PCR, lists solely in-frame clones and lacks some. This table has hundreds of thousands of clones, approximately 85% appearing once. The sequencing input was peripheral blood. The receptor set was obtained from a man aged 50 to 60 with active or convalescent COVID-19.

The CDR3 nucleotides are TGTGCCAGCAGCGCGAGGACTAGCGGGAGTAACAATGAGCAGTTCTTC. Its protein is CASSARTSGSNNEQFF. The chain links TRBV7-9 to TRBJ2-1; 13 bases align to TRBD2. Germline trimming cut 5 bases from V and 5 bases from J; bases unmatched to any gene: 6. Per the germline V gene, CDR1 is SEHNR and CDR2 is FQNEAQ (reference sequence). The CDR3 spans 16 residues.

This clone was seen at least ten times. The V call is TRBV7-8, the J call TRBJ2-7; 14 positions match TRBD2. The CDR3 extends over 17 amino acids. Germline V gene lookup returns CDR1 SGHVS and CDR2 FQNEAQ. Trimming cost V 5 bases and J 2 bases; bases outside gene matches: 8. CDR3 nucleotide sequence: TGTGCCAGCAGCGGGGGACTAGCGGGAGCGCATACCTACGAGCAGTACTTC. Residues: CASSGGLAGAHTYEQYF.

The chain employs TRBV15 and TRBJ1-2, with D unclear. This CDR3 is 15 amino acids long. V was shortened by 0 bases and J by 8 bases, with 16 bases between the two germline ends. Germline-derived CDR1 and CDR2 are LNHNV and YYDKDF (reference sequence). In DNA form, the CDR3 reads TGTGCCACCAGCAGAGATGGGGAGGGATGGCAAGGCTACACCTTC. It encodes CATSRDGEGWQGYTF.

This clone was found a few times. The chain couples TRBV2 to TRBJ1-1, with 7 bases matching TRBD1. In germline, CDR1 is SNHLY, CDR2 FYNNEI. This CDR3 region has 18 residues. V lost 8 bases, J lost 4 bases, and 22 bases stayed unmatched. The CDR3, as DNA: TGTGCCAGCTTTGAGCGGCCCCTTTCGACAGGGATGGGCACTGAAGCTTTCTTT. This sequence encodes CASFERPLSTGMGTEAFF.

The V and J genes are TRBV4-1 and TRBJ2-1, with D perhaps TRBD2 (6 bases). The germline CDR1 and CDR2 sequences are MGHRA and YSYEKL. V lost 1 base, J lost 3 bases, and 16 bases lay in between. This CDR3 has 17 amino acids. The CDR3 spells CASSQAPQRAFYNEQFF. CDR3 nucleotide sequence: TGCGCCAGCAGCCAAGCCCCACAGCGGGCCTTCTACAATGAGCAGTTCTTC.

This clone is a singleton in its sample. The J gene is TRBJ2-1, the V gene TRBV2, with D unclear. Trimming shortened V by 2 bases and J by 8 bases, and 4 bases separated the two germline ends. Germline values: CDR1 SNHLY, CDR2 FYNNEI. This CDR3 is 11 amino acids long. CDR3 protein: CASSEQDEQFF. The CDR3 DNA sequence: TGTGCCAGCAGTGAACAGGATGAGCAGTTCTTC.

A single count supports this clone. The chain couples TRBV9 to TRBJ2-1, with TRBD2 as a possible D gene (6 bases). Germline V CDR1 and CDR2: SGDLS, YYNGEE. V lost 0 bases and J 12 bases, leaving 10 bases between the germline ends. This CDR3 has 12 residues. The CDR3 spells CASSVDGTWQFF. The CDR3 DNA reads TGTGCCAGCAGCGTAGATGGGACTTGGCAGTTCTTC.

This clone is a singleton in its sample. The V and J genes are TRBV27 and TRBJ2-5; 11 nucleotides agree with TRBD1. V was clipped by 6 bases and J by 5 bases; unmatched bases: 8. CDR1 and CDR2 from the germline V gene are MNHEY and SMNVEV (reference sequence). The CDR3 extends over 15 amino acids. In DNA, the CDR3 is TGTGCCAGCAGGACGGGGACAGGGGGGTTGGAGACCCAGTACTTC. It is translated as CASRTGTGGLETQYF.

The gene calls are TRBV6-5 and TRBJ1-1; TRBD1 aligns across 8 bases. This CDR3 spans 15 amino acids. The V gene end was trimmed by 7 bases and the J gene end by 1 base; junction bases not matched to a gene: 8. CDR1 and CDR2 (germline): MNHEY, SVGAGI. CDR3 sequence: CASMVDRAKNTEAFF. CDR3 bases: TGTGCCAGCATGGTGGACAGGGCGAAGAACACTGAAGCTTTCTTT.

The V and J genes are TRBV5-1 and TRBJ1-1; no definite D call. V was cut by 0 bases and J by 8 bases, with 8 bases left in between. CDR3 size: 12 residues. Germline V gene data show CDR1 as SGHRS and CDR2 as YFSETQ. The chain's CDR3 is CASSLGLEEAFF. The DNA for the CDR3 is TGCGCCAGCAGCTTGGGGCTGGAGGAAGCTTTCTTT.

The chain carries TRBV30 and TRBJ2-1; 7 bases line up with TRBD2. Per germline, CDR1 GTSNPN and CDR2 SVGIG (reference sequence). CDR3 length: 14 residues. Trimming removed 4 bases from V and 1 base from J; junction bases left unmatched: 4. The CDR3 spells CAWNAGVSYNEQFF. CDR3 in DNA: TGTGCCTGGAACGCGGGAGTGTCCTACAATGAGCAGTTCTTC.

The sample holds a few counts of this clone. V and J are TRBV6-5 and TRBJ1-1, with 7 bases matching TRBD1. Germline V gene data show CDR1 as MNHEY and CDR2 as SVGAGI. The CDR3 loop spans 13 amino acids. V lost 6 bases to trimming and J lost 5 bases; unmatched junction nucleotides: 6. The CDR3 DNA reads TGTGCCAGCAGCATGACAGGGAGTACTGAAGCTTTCTTT. Translated, it gives CASSMTGSTEAFF.

The chain links TRBV5-1 to TRBJ2-2; tentatively, D is TRBD2 (5 bases). This CDR3 has 19 amino acids. Between the trimmed V and J ends, which lost 0 bases and 5 bases, there was a span of 23 bases. CDR1 is SGHRS and CDR2 is YFSETQ in the germline V gene. CDR3: CASSLELGEALSGTGELFF. The CDR3 DNA follows: TGCGCCAGCAGCTTGGAGCTGGGAGAAGCGTTATCTGGGACCGGGGAGCTGTTTTTT.

V is TRBV13 and J is TRBJ2-1; 7 bases are a match to TRBD2. CDR1 PRHDT and CDR2 FYEKMQ come from the germline V gene (reference sequence). Trimming at V came to 1 base and at J to 4 bases, leaving 1 base not matched to a gene. This CDR3 has 14 amino acids. The CDR3 reads CASSLAGGYNEQFF. The CDR3 DNA sequence: TGTGCCAGCAGCTTAGCGGGAGGTTACAATGAGCAGTTCTTC. Filled out from reference TRBV13 and TRBJ2-1, the complete variable domain reads AAGVIQSPRHLIKEKRETATLKCYPIPRHDTVYWYQQGPGQDPQFLISFYEKMQSDKGSIPDRFSAQQFSDYHSELNMSSLELGDSALYFCASSLAGGYNEQFFGPGTRLTVL.

V and J are TRBV5-8 and TRBJ2-5; 13 nucleotides line up with TRBD2. The germline V gene encodes CDR1 SGHTS and CDR2 YDEGEE. The J segment lost 5 bases and the V segment lost 5 bases, leaving 12 bases of the junction unmatched. CDR3 length: 17 amino acids. Written as DNA, the CDR3 is TGTGCCAGCAGATTGCCCGGACTAGCGGGAGTACGGGAGACCCAGTACTTC. This sequence encodes CASRLPGLAGVRETQYF.

CDR3 region: CARSLLNQREIKTQYF. DNA of the CDR3: TGTGCCAGAAGCTTGTTGAACCAGCGGGAGATTAAGACCCAGTACTTC. This chain connects TRBV5-3 to TRBJ2-5; 8 bases map to TRBD2. TRBV5-3 is an ORF for which the function is uncertain. This CDR3 has 16 residues. V trimming: 1 base; J trimming: 6 bases; junction bases outside the gene matches: 11.

This rearrangement joins TRBV4-1 to TRBJ2-3, with 9 bases matching TRBD2. CDR1 is MGHRA and CDR2 is YSYEKL in the germline V gene. The CDR3 is 16 amino acids. Germline trimming cut 0 bases from V and 4 bases from J; bases unmatched to any gene: 5. The CDR3 DNA reads TGCGCCAGCAGCCAAGAGGGACTAGCTGTCCCAGATACGCAGTATTTT. It is translated as CASSQEGLAVPDTQYF.

The rearrangement joins TRBV9 to TRBJ2-7; 9 bases map to TRBD2. The CDR3 totals 15 residues. Germline V gene lookup returns CDR1 SGDLS and CDR2 YYNGEE. V lost 4 bases to trimming and J lost 3 bases; unmatched junction nucleotides: 8. The CDR3 DNA sequence: TGTGCCAGCAGCCCCCGACTAGCGGACGTCTACGAGCAGTACTTC. This codes for CASSPRLADVYEQYF.

The chain carries TRBV6-6 and TRBJ1-5; weak D call: TRBD1 (5 bases). The V gene lost 8 bases and the J gene lost 3 bases, with 11 bases spanning the gap. Germline assignment: CDR1 MNHNY and CDR2 SVGAGI (reference sequence). The CDR3 runs 13 residues. Written as DNA, the CDR3 is TGTGCCAGCGGCGGGGCGTCCAATCAGCCCCAGCATTTT. Translating gives CASGGASNQPQHF.

The chain has TRBV25-1 and TRBJ1-2, with 7 bases matching TRBD1. The length of the CDR3 is 12 residues. From germline, CDR1 is MGHDK and CDR2 SYGVNS. The J segment lost 7 bases and the V segment lost 5 bases, leaving 4 bases of the junction unmatched. CDR3 bases: TGTGCCAGCAGTACCCAGGGGGGTGGCTACACCTTC. Residues: CASSTQGGGYTF.

V and J are TRBV18 and TRBJ2-3; no firm D call. V was trimmed by 5 bases and J by 2 bases, leaving 5 bases between them. The length of the CDR3 is 12 residues. Germline V gives CDR1 KGHSH, CDR2 LQKENI. CDR3 in amino acids: CASSTYTDTQYF. The CDR3, as DNA: TGTGCCAGCTCAACCTACACAGATACGCAGTATTTT.

Only one count was recorded for this clone. The rearrangement joins TRBV27 to TRBJ1-2, with TRBD1 matching over 7 bases. Germline CDR1 and CDR2: MNHEY and SMNVEV (reference sequence). The CDR3 runs to 14 residues. Trimming took 6 bases from V and 4 from J; bases not matched to a gene: 8. CDR3 coding DNA: TGTGCCAGCAGGCGGTCGGGACAGCCCTATGGCTACACCTTC. Its protein is CASRRSGQPYGYTF.

V and J are TRBV10-3 and TRBJ1-5; D not certain. This CDR3 spans 13 amino acids. V was clipped by 2 bases and J by 9 bases, with 11 bases between them. Germline CDR1 ENHRY, CDR2 SYGVKD. CDR3 in amino acids: CAISEGIGRPQHF. The CDR3 DNA is TGTGCCATCAGTGAGGGGATAGGGAGGCCCCAGCATTTT.